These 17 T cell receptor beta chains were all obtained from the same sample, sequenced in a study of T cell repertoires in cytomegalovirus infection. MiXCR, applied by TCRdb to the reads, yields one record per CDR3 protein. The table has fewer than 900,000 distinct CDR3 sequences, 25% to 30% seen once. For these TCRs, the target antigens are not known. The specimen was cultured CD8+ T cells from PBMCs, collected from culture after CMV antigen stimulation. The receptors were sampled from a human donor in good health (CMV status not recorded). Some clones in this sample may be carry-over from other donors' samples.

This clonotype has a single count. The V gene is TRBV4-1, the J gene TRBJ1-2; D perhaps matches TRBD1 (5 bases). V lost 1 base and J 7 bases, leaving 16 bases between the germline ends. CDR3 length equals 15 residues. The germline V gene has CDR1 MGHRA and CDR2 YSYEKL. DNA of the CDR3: TGCGCCAGCAGCCAAGCCCCCGAGGGTAGGGGTGGCTACACCTTC. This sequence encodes CASSQAPEGRGGYTF.

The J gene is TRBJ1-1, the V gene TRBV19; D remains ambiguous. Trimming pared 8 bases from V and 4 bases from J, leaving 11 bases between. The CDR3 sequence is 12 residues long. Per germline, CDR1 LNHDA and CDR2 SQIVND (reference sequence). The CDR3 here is CASRAGSTEAFF. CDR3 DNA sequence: TGTGCCAGTCGGGCTGGGAGCACTGAAGCTTTCTTT.

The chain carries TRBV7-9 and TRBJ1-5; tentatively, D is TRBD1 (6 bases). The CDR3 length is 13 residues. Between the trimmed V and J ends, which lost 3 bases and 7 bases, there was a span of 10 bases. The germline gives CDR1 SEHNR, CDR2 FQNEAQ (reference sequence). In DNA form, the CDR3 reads TGTGCCAGCAGCTTTTCAGGGGACCAGCCCCAGCATTTT. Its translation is CASSFSGDQPQHF.

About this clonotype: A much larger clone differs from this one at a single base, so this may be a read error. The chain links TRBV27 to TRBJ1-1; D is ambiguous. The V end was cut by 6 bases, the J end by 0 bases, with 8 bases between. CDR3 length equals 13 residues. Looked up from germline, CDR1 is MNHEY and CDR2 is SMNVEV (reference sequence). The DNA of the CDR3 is TGTGCCAGCAGCGACGGTATGAACACTGAAGCTTTCTTT. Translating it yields CASSDGMNTEAFF.

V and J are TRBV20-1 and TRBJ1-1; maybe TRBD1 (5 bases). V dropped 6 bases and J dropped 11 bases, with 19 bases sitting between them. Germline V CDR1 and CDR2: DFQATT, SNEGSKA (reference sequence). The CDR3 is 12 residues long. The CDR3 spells CSALTEGVEAFF. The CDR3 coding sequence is TGCAGTGCCCTGACCGAAGGGGTAGAGGCTTTCTTT.

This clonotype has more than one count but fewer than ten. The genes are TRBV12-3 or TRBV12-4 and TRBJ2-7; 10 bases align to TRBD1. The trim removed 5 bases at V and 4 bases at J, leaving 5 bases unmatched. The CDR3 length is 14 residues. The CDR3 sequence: CASSVDRGRYEQYF. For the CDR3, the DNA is TGTGCCAGCAGTGTGGACAGGGGGAGGTACGAGCAGTACTTC.

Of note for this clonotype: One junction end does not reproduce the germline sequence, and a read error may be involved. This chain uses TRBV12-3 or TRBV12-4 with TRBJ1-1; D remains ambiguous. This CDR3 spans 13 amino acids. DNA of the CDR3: TGTGCCAGCAGTTTTGACCAGAACACTGAAGATTTCTTT. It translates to CASSFDQNTEDFF.

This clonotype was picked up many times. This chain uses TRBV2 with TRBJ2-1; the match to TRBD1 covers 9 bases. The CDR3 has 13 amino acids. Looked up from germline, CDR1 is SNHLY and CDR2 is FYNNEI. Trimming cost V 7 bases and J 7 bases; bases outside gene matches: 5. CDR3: CASNTGQGNEQFF. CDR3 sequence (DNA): TGTGCCAGCAATACGGGACAGGGAAATGAGCAGTTCTTC.

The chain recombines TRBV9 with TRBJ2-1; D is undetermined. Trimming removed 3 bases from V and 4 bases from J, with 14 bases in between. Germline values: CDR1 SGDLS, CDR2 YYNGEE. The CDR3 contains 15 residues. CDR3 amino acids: CASSGDQEIYNEQFF. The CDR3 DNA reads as TGTGCCAGCAGCGGAGACCAGGAGATTTACAATGAGCAGTTCTTC. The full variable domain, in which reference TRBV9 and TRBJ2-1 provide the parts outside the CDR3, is DSGVTQTPKHLITATGQRVTLRCSPRSGDLSVYWYQQSLDQGLQFLIQYYNGEERAKGNILERFSAQQFPDLHSELNLSSLELGDSALYFCASSGDQEIYNEQFFGPGTRLTVL.

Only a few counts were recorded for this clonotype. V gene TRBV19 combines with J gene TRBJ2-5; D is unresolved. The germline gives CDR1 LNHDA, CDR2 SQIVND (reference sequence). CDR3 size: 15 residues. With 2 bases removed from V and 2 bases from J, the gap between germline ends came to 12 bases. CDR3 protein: CASSIFVGVQETQYF. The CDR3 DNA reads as TGTGCCAGTAGTATATTTGTAGGAGTTCAAGAGACCCAGTACTTC.

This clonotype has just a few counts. In nucleotides, the CDR3 is TGCGCCAGCAGCCCAGGACAGGGCTCTAACTATGGCTACACCTTC. Translated, it gives CASSPGQGSNYGYTF. The rearrangement uses TRBV5-1 and TRBJ1-2; 8 bases line up with TRBD1. Trimming at V came to 4 bases and at J to 0 bases, leaving 5 bases not matched to a gene. The CDR3 length is 15 residues. CDR1 is SGHRS, CDR2 YFSETQ, per germline. Together with reference TRBV5-1 and TRBJ1-2, the CDR3 gives the full variable domain: KAGVTQTPRYLIKTRGQQVTLSCSPISGHRSVSWYQQTPGQGLQFLFEYFSETQRNKGNFPGRFSGRQFSNSRSEMNVSTLELGDSALYLCASSPGQGSNYGYTFGSGTRLTVV.

CDR3 sequence (DNA): TGTGCCAGCAGTGAATGGCGGGGGCGCACAGATACGCAGTATTTT. It specifies CASSEWRGRTDTQYF. The chain recombines TRBV2 with TRBJ2-3; a weak D match, TRBD2 (7 bases). CDR1 is SNHLY, CDR2 FYNNEI, per germline. The CDR3 sequence is 15 residues long. V lost 2 bases to trimming and J lost 1 base, with 10 bases between them.

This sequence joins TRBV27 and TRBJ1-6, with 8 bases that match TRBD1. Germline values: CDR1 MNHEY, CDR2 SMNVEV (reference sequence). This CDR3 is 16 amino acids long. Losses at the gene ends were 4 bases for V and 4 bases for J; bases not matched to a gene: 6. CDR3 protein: CASSSYRTGYNSPLHF. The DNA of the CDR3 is TGTGCCAGCAGTTCTTATCGGACAGGGTATAATTCACCCCTCCACTTT.

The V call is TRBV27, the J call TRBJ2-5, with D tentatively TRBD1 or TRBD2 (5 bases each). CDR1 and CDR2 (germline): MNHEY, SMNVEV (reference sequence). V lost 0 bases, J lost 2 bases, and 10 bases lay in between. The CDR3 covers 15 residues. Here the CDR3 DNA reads TGTGCCAGCAGTTTATCGAAGGGGAGACAAGAGACCCAGTACTTC. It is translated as CASSLSKGRQETQYF.

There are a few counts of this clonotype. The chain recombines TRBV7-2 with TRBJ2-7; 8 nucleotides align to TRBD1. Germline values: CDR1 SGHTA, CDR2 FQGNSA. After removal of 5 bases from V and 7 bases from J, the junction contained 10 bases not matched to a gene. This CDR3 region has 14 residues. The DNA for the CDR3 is TGTGCCAGCAGCCGATGGACAGGGACGGGGGAGCAGTACGTC. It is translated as CASSRWTGTGEQYV.

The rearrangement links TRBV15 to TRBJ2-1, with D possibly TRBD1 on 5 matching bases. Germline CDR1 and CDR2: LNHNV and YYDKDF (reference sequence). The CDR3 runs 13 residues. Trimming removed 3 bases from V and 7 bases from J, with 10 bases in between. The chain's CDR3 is CATSRGLGNEQFF. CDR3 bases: TGTGCCACCAGCAGGGGGCTGGGGAATGAGCAGTTCTTC.

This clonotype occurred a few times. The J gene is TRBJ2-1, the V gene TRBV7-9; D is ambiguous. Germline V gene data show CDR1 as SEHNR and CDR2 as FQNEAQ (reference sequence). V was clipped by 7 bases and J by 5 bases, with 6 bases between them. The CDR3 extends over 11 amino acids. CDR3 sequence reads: CASIGNNEQFF. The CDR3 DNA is TGTGCCAGCATAGGGAACAATGAGCAGTTCTTC.